A single sample gave rise to the 18 T cell receptor beta chains below, sequenced in a study of PD-L1 blockade in urothelial cancer. The method was immunoSEQ multiplex PCR; TCRdb's version includes in-frame clones alone and lacks a portion of them. The sample consists of some 20,000 clones, 88% of them appearing once. The sample here was PBMCs, taken around atezolizumab (anti-PD-L1) treatment. The receptors were gathered from a man between 50 and 59 years old with urothelial cancer.

This chain links TRBV5-1 with TRBJ2-2; TRBD2 matches at 11 bases. V was clipped by 0 bases and J by 7 bases; unmatched bases: 5. CDR3 size: 16 residues. The V gene's germline CDR1 is SGHRS and CDR2 YFSETQ. DNA of the CDR3: TGCGCCAGCAGCTTGGGACTAGCGGGAAAGGTCGGGGAGCTGTTTTTT. Translation: CASSLGLAGKVGELFF.

The chain combines TRBV11-2 with TRBJ2-3; D is unclear. V lost 2 bases and J lost 6, with 9 bases in between. The V gene's germline CDR1 is SGHAT and CDR2 FQNNGV. CDR3 length: 13 amino acids. CDR3 sequence (DNA): TGTGCCAGCAGCTTACCGGGTCGGGATACGCAGTATTTT. Its translation is CASSLPGRDTQYF.

The V and J genes are TRBV6-5 and TRBJ1-2; maybe TRBD1 (6 bases). Germline V gene data show CDR1 as MNHEY and CDR2 as SVGAGI. The CDR3 sequence is 13 residues long. Trimming cost V 5 bases and J 4 bases, with 11 bases left between them. The CDR3 bases are TGTGCCAGCAGTCTCAGGGGTGGCTATGGCTACACCTTC. This sequence encodes CASSLRGGYGYTF.

The chain uses TRBV19 and TRBJ2-3, with TRBD1 as a possible D gene (6 bases). Trimming took 6 bases from V and 2 from J, leaving 9 bases between them. The CDR3 has 13 amino acids. Germline CDR1 is LNHDA and CDR2 is SQIVND (reference sequence). CDR3 nucleotide sequence: TGTGCCAGTAGCACAGGGATCACAGATACGCAGTATTTT. Translating gives CASSTGITDTQYF. Based on the CDR3 plus reference TRBV19 and TRBJ2-3, the full variable domain is DGGITQSPKYLFRKEGQNVTLSCEQNLNHDAMYWYRQDPGQGLRLIYYSQIVNDFQKGDIAEGYSVSREKKESFPLTVTSAQKNPTAFYLCASSTGITDTQYFGPGTRLTVL.

The rearrangement uses TRBV6-6 and TRBJ2-7, with a weak D call TRBD1 (6 bases). CDR3 length equals 14 residues. Germline loops: CDR1 MNHNY, CDR2 SVGAGI (reference sequence). V lost 2 bases, J lost 0 bases, and 8 bases lay in between. CDR3: CASSYRTASYEQYF. The DNA of the CDR3 is TGTGCCAGCAGTTACAGGACAGCCTCCTACGAGCAGTACTTC.

The CDR3 DNA sequence: TGTGCCAGCAGTTTGCTAAGGACAGGGAATAATGGCTACACCTTC. Translating gives CASSLLRTGNNGYTF. This sequence joins TRBV6-6 and TRBJ1-2; TRBD1 agrees at 8 bases. The V and J ends lost 4 bases and 6 bases, in that order; junction bases with no gene match: 10. Germline V lookup: CDR1 MNHNY, CDR2 SVGAGI (reference sequence). This CDR3 has 15 residues.

The rearrangement joins TRBV28 to TRBJ2-2; D uncertain. From germline, CDR1 is MDHEN and CDR2 SYDVKM. V gave up 7 bases and J gave up 0 bases, with 6 bases separating them. This CDR3 has 13 residues. In DNA form, the CDR3 reads TGTGCCAGCAAACTATCGAACACCGGGGAGCTGTTTTTT. Its protein product is CASKLSNTGELFF.

This clone was detected once. The rearrangement joins TRBV6-1 to TRBJ2-7; 10 nucleotides align to TRBD2. The length of the CDR3 is 14 residues. Losses at the gene ends were 10 bases for V and 6 bases for J; bases not matched to a gene: 12. Germline V gene lookup returns CDR1 MNHNS and CDR2 SASEGT. The CDR3 protein is CATPQREGILEQYF. In nucleotides, the CDR3 is TGTGCCACACCTCAGCGGGAGGGTATTCTCGAGCAGTACTTC.

The chain employs TRBV6-1 and TRBJ2-3; D ambiguous. V shed 6 bases and J shed 0 bases, with 13 bases lying between them. The CDR3 contains 15 residues. Germline lookup yields CDR1 MNHNS and CDR2 SASEGT. This CDR3 is CASRSDYPSTDTQYF. CDR3 DNA sequence: TGTGCCAGCAGGAGTGATTACCCTAGCACAGATACGCAGTATTTT.

The chain uses TRBV28 and TRBJ2-7; maybe TRBD2 (7 bases). Germline V gene sequence: CDR1 MDHEN, CDR2 SYDVKM. Trimming took off 2 bases at V and 2 bases at J, with 10 bases between the two ends. This CDR3 has 14 amino acids. The CDR3 sequence: CASSLGRGPYEQYF. The CDR3 nucleotides are TGTGCCAGCAGTTTAGGGCGGGGGCCCTACGAGCAGTACTTC.

This chain links TRBV7-8 with TRBJ1-2, with 9 nucleotides matching TRBD1. CDR1 and CDR2 from the germline V gene are SGHVS and FQNEAQ. The ends lost 4 bases at V and 3 bases at J; junction bases unmatched: 18. This CDR3 comprises 19 residues. CDR3 bases: TGTGCCAGCAGCTCCCCCTTTTTGGGACAGGGATCCGCTCACTATGGCTACACCTTC. This encodes CASSSPFLGQGSAHYGYTF.

The rearrangement uses TRBV5-1 and TRBJ2-7; no definite D call. Trimming removed 2 bases at V and 6 bases at J, with 9 bases between. CDR1 and CDR2 from the germline V gene are SGHRS and YFSETQ. This CDR3 is built from 12 residues. DNA for the CDR3: TGCGCCAGCAGCTTCCCAGGAACCGAGCAGTACTTC. Its translation is CASSFPGTEQYF.

The rearrangement uses TRBV5-1 and TRBJ2-2; TRBD2 agrees at 14 bases. V was pared by 3 bases and J by 2 bases, with 3 bases of the junction left unmatched. This CDR3 is 17 amino acids long. The germline CDR1 and CDR2 sequences are SGHRS and YFSETQ. The CDR3 region is CASSWGLAGVNTGELFF. CDR3 sequence (DNA): TGCGCCAGCAGCTGGGGACTAGCGGGGGTCAACACCGGGGAGCTGTTTTTT. Using reference TRBV5-1 and TRBJ2-2 for the parts outside the CDR3, the full variable domain is KAGVTQTPRYLIKTRGQQVTLSCSPISGHRSVSWYQQTPGQGLQFLFEYFSETQRNKGNFPGRFSGRQFSNSRSEMNVSTLELGDSALYLCASSWGLAGVNTGELFFGEGSRLTVL.

The sample holds one count of this clone. CDR3 loop: CASNYGPTSTGELFF. The CDR3 coding sequence is TGTGCCAGTAACTACGGTCCAACTAGCACCGGGGAGCTGTTTTTT. The chain couples TRBV19 to TRBJ2-2; TRBD2 is a possible D gene (5 bases). CDR3 size: 15 residues. Trimming cost V 7 bases and J 4 bases, with 16 bases left between them. CDR1 is LNHDA, CDR2 SQIVND, per germline (reference sequence).

This chain joins TRBV14 and TRBJ2-7; 12 bases map to TRBD1. After removal of 4 bases from V and 4 bases from J, the junction contained 5 bases not matched to a gene. This CDR3 is 15 amino acids long. CDR1 SGHDN and CDR2 FVKESK come from the germline V gene. CDR3 amino acids: CASSRRDRGLYEQYF. In DNA, the CDR3 is TGTGCCAGCAGCCGCCGGGACAGGGGGCTGTACGAGCAGTACTTC. The full variable domain, completed using reference TRBV14 and TRBJ2-7, is EAGVTQFPSHSVIEKGQTVTLRCDPISGHDNLYWYRRVMGKEIKFLLHFVKESKQDESGMPNNRFLAERTGGTYSTLKVQPAELEDSGVYFCASSRRDRGLYEQYFGPGTRLTVT.

Of note for this clone: The same CDR3 is also encoded by other DNA sequences in this sample. V and J are TRBV6-1 and TRBJ2-7; tentatively, D is TRBD1 (6 bases). The ends were cut back, 1 base at V and 6 bases at J, with 7 bases in the middle. Germline CDR1 MNHNS, CDR2 SASEGT. This CDR3 is 12 amino acids long. Here the CDR3 DNA reads TGTGCCAGCAGTGAAGTCAGGGGCGAGCAGTACTTC. Its protein product is CASSEVRGEQYF.

The chain recombines TRBV11-1 with TRBJ2-5, with 9 positions matching TRBD1. V shed 4 bases and J 3 bases; nucleotides not matched to a gene: 3. This CDR3 region has 14 residues. CDR1 and CDR2 from the germline V gene are SGHAT and FQDESV (reference sequence). The CDR3 sequence is CASSSGQGEETQYF. The CDR3 DNA follows: TGTGCCAGCAGCTCGGGACAGGGCGAAGAGACCCAGTACTTC.

The V call is TRBV6-1, the J call TRBJ1-2; a weak D match, TRBD1 (5 bases). The V end lost 2 bases, the J end lost 4 bases, and 14 bases lay between the germline ends. Germline CDR1 is MNHNS and CDR2 is SASEGT. CDR3 length: 15 amino acids. The CDR3 loop is CASSETGIVGYGYTF. DNA for the CDR3: TGTGCCAGCAGTGAAACAGGAATAGTAGGCTATGGCTACACCTTC.